The rows below give T cell receptor beta chains drawn from one sample of a study of identical twins. TCRdb itself ran the 5' RACE reads through MiXCR, one entry per CDR3 protein. The data show 1.5 million to 2 million distinct CDR3 sequences, about 32% seen once. The sequenced sample consisted of cord blood. The receptors shown here come from a newborn girl in good health. The CDR3 runs from the conserved cysteine through the conserved F or W. D genes are given only for firm matches. Some rows have no size entry. The others give once, few or many, or a class for an expanded clone.

J gene	clone size	V gene	D gene	CDR3 protein	CDR3 DNA
TRBJ2-3	few	TRBV2	TRBD2	CASRSGTSGADTQYF	TGTGCCAGCAGGTCCGGGACTAGCGGTGCAGATACGCAGTATTTT
TRBJ2-7	many	TRBV20-1	NA	CSARERYEQYF	TGCAGTGCTAGGGAGAGGTACGAGCAGTACTTC
TRBJ1-5	once	TRBV30	TRBD1	CAWSRDRGSLNQPQHF	TGTGCCTGGAGCCGGGACAGGGGGTCCCTTAATCAGCCCCAGCATTTT
TRBJ1-2	few	TRBV3-1	TRBD1	CASQDREEYGYTF	TGTGCCAGCCAGGACAGGGAGGAGTATGGCTACACCTTC
TRBJ1-1	NA	TRBV4-1	NA	CASSQVWTVNTEAFF	TGCGCCAGCAGCCAAGTGTGGACCGTGAACACTGAAGCTTTCTTT
TRBJ2-7	NA	TRBV11-1	NA	CASSLDLGGTVGTYEQYF	TGTGCCAGCAGCTTAGACCTCGGGGGGACAGTGGGTACCTACGAGCAGTACTTC
TRBJ1-5	few	TRBV20-1	NA	CSARGGISNQPQHF	TGCAGTGCTAGAGGAGGGATTAGCAATCAGCCCCAGCATTTT
TRBJ2-1	few	TRBV27	NA	CASSFPPPTTEQFF	TGTGCCAGCAGTTTTCCACCTCCTACAACTGAGCAGTTCTTC
TRBJ1-1	few	TRBV29-1	TRBD1	CSVGTVGTEAFF	TGCAGCGTCGGGACAGTTGGGACTGAAGCTTTCTTT
TRBJ2-7	NA	TRBV5-1	TRBD2	CASSFLLAGPYNEQYF	TGCGCCAGCAGCTTCCTACTAGCGGGACCCTACAATGAGCAGTACTTC
TRBJ1-5	NA	TRBV6-6	NA	CASSWTATNQPQHF	TGTGCCAGCAGTTGGACAGCTACCAATCAGCCCCAGCATTTT
TRBJ2-3	few	TRBV12-3/TRBV12-4	TRBD1	CASSLGTGWDTQYF	TGTGCCAGCAGTTTAGGGACAGGCTGGGATACGCAGTATTTT
TRBJ2-1	NA	TRBV6-2/TRBV6-3	TRBD2	CASRVLAGGYNEQFF	TGTGCCAGCAGGGTACTAGCGGGGGGTTACAATGAGCAGTTCTTC
TRBJ1-4	once	TRBV28	NA	CASSGGFGVEKLFF	TGTGCCAGCAGTGGGGGGTTTGGGGTTGAAAAACTGTTTTTT
TRBJ1-1	NA	TRBV27	NA	CASSLSRQWVTEAFF	TGTGCCAGCAGTTTATCAAGACAATGGGTCACTGAAGCTTTCTTT
TRBJ1-2	few	TRBV29-1	TRBD1	CSVAVDRGDCGYTF	TGCAGCGTGGCCGTGGACAGGGGGGACTGTGGCTACACCTTC
TRBJ2-7	NA	TRBV20-1	NA	CSARDWRRTYEQYF	TGCAGTGCTAGAGATTGGCGGCGTACCTACGAGCAGTACTTC
TRBJ2-3	few	TRBV20-1	TRBD2	CSGRTPGLATTDTQYF	TGCAGTGGCCGTACTCCGGGACTAGCGACCACAGATACGCAGTATTTT
TRBJ1-6	few	TRBV20-1	TRBD1	CSARDWVRGGSPLHF	TGCAGTGCTAGAGATTGGGTCAGGGGGGGATCACCCCTCCACTTT
TRBJ2-7	few	TRBV10-1	NA	CASSRDGHTYEQYF	TGCGCCAGCAGTCGGGACGGCCATACCTACGAGCAGTACTTC
TRBJ1-4	NA	TRBV27	TRBD1	CASSRDRRVRNEKLFF	TGTGCCAGCAGCCGGGACAGGAGGGTTAGGAATGAAAAACTGTTTTTT
TRBJ2-1	NA	TRBV20-1	TRBD1	CSARNRGWEQFF	TGCAGTGCCAGAAACAGGGGCTGGGAGCAGTTCTTC
TRBJ2-7	NA	TRBV30	NA	CAWRDTYEQYF	TGTGCCTGGAGGGACACCTACGAGCAGTACTTC
TRBJ1-5	NA	TRBV2	NA	CASRDSRGNQPQHF	TGTGCCAGCAGGGACAGCCGGGGCAATCAGCCCCAGCATTTT
TRBJ1-6	NA	TRBV10-3	TRBD1	CAISGSGQGGSPLHF	TGTGCCATCAGTGGTTCGGGACAGGGAGGTTCACCCCTCCACTTT
TRBJ2-3	NA	TRBV11-2	NA	CASSITRLVGVDTQYF	TGTGCCAGCAGCATCACTCGACTAGTGGGAGTTGATACGCAGTATTTT
TRBJ2-3	NA	TRBV10-3	NA	CAISEIDTQYF	TGTGCCATCAGTGAGATAGATACGCAGTATTTT
TRBJ2-7	NA	TRBV27	NA	CASLGHSYEQYF	TGTGCCAGTTTGGGACACTCCTACGAGCAGTACTTC
TRBJ1-2	NA	TRBV6-5	NA	CASSPPLSGAADGYTF	TGTGCCAGCAGTCCCCCCCTTTCAGGGGCAGCGGATGGCTACACCTTC
TRBJ2-7	many	TRBV5-1	NA	CASSLDLIYEQYF	TGCGCCAGCAGCTTGGACCTTATCTACGAGCAGTACTTC
TRBJ2-3	NA	TRBV27	NA	CAGSLGQSTDTQYF	TGTGCCGGCAGTCTAGGGCAAAGTACAGATACGCAGTATTTT
TRBJ2-5	once	TRBV7-7	NA	CASSFPDSNEQYF	TGTGCCAGCAGCTTCCCCGACAGCAATGAGCAGTACTTC
TRBJ1-1	NA	TRBV29-1	TRBD1	CSVELVKGAPEAFF	TGCAGCGTTGAATTGGTAAAGGGGGCTCCTGAAGCTTTCTTT
TRBJ1-5	few	TRBV24-1	NA	CATSDSDRSNQPQHF	TGTGCCACCAGTGATAGTGACAGGAGCAATCAGCCCCAGCATTTT
TRBJ2-2	NA	TRBV5-5	NA	CASSSGPLNTGELFF	TGTGCCAGCAGCTCGGGACCCCTGAACACCGGGGAGCTGTTTTTT
TRBJ1-1	few	TRBV18	NA	CASSPGVREVGEAFF	TGTGCCAGCTCACCAGGGGTCAGGGAAGTCGGTGAAGCTTTCTTT
TRBJ2-1	NA	TRBV6-5	TRBD2	CASSRASGRDYNEQFF	TGTGCCAGCAGTAGAGCTAGCGGGAGGGACTACAATGAGCAGTTCTTC
TRBJ2-1	NA	TRBV6-6	TRBD2	CASRWDYRAYNEQFF	TGTGCCAGCAGATGGGACTACCGGGCCTACAACGAGCAGTTCTTC
TRBJ2-7	few	TRBV5-1	TRBD2	CASSTTSGVYNEQYF	TGCGCCAGCAGCACTACTAGCGGGGTCTACAATGAGCAGTACTTC
TRBJ2-2	NA	TRBV2	TRBD2	CASRVPGLAGVGELFF	TGTGCCAGCAGAGTTCCGGGACTGGCGGGAGTCGGGGAGCTGTTTTTT
TRBJ2-1	few	TRBV10-3	NA	CAISESGTSYNEQFF	TGTGCCATCAGTGAGTCCGGTACGTCCTACAATGAGCAGTTCTTC
TRBJ2-1	NA	TRBV24-1	NA	CATSDPHQRGTVPNEQFF	TGTGCCACCAGTGACCCACACCAACGGGGAACGGTGCCCAATGAGCAGTTCTTC
TRBJ2-1	NA	TRBV2	TRBD2	CASSEALRLAGGGNEQFF	TGTGCCAGCAGTGAAGCGCTTCGGCTAGCGGGAGGGGGTAATGAGCAGTTCTTC
TRBJ1-5	once	TRBV5-5	NA	CASSLVGELRQPQHF	TGTGCCAGCAGCCTAGTCGGGGAATTAAGACAGCCCCAGCATTTT
TRBJ2-7	NA	TRBV2	TRBD2	CASSWLAGGTNEQYF	TGTGCCAGCAGTTGGCTAGCGGGGGGAACAAACGAGCAGTACTTC
TRBJ2-3	NA	TRBV5-1	TRBD1	CASSSGQAWDTQYF	TGCGCCAGCAGCTCCGGACAGGCTTGGGATACGCAGTATTTT